Presented here are 9 T cell receptor beta chains from one specimen sequenced in a study of T cells and Merkel cell carcinoma outcomes. Some clones are missing from TCRdb's copy, which holds only in-frame ones; the method was immunoSEQ multiplex PCR. Of 14,000 or so clones listed, 80% to 95% were seen once; the top ten hold roughly 2%. The sequenced sample consisted of tumor tissue from Merkel cell carcinoma. The receptors were sampled from a human donor with Merkel cell carcinoma.

Worth noting for this clone: Other DNA sequences in the sample encode the same CDR3. The rearrangement uses TRBV4-3 and TRBJ1-5; tentatively, D is TRBD1 (6 bases). Per germline, CDR1 LGHNA and CDR2 YSLEER. With 0 bases removed from V and 3 bases from J, the gap between germline ends came to 9 bases. The CDR3 consists of 15 residues. This CDR3 reads CASSQDRTANQPQHF. The CDR3 bases are TGCGCCAGCAGCCAAGATAGGACAGCCAATCAGCCCCAGCATTTT.

The rearrangement joins TRBV6-5 to TRBJ1-5; TRBD1 agrees at 7 bases. The CDR3 totals 15 residues. The germline gives CDR1 MNHEY, CDR2 SVGAGI. The J segment lost 0 bases and the V segment lost 6 bases, leaving 5 bases of the junction unmatched. CDR3 sequence (DNA): TGTGCCAGCAGACTACAGGGGTATAGCAATCAGCCCCAGCATTTT. Amino acids: CASRLQGYSNQPQHF.

The chain links TRBV6-5 to TRBJ2-2; 9 nucleotides align to TRBD1. Trimming at V came to 5 bases and at J to 11 bases, leaving 6 bases not matched to a gene. The CDR3 has 13 residues. Per the germline V gene, CDR1 is MNHEY and CDR2 is SVGAGI. CDR3 DNA sequence: TGTGCCAGCAGTGCACAGGGGGCGGGAGAGCTGTTTTTT. Protein product: CASSAQGAGELFF.

This chain links TRBV6-1 with TRBJ1-2; D may be TRBD1 (5 bases). There are 14 residues in the CDR3. Germline CDR1 MNHNS, CDR2 SASEGT. Trimming cost V 2 bases and J 4 bases, with 11 bases left between them. CDR3 region: CASSEFRGIYGYTF. The CDR3 DNA reads as TGTGCCAGCAGTGAATTCCGGGGGATCTATGGCTACACCTTC.

The chain joins TRBV5-6 to TRBJ1-1; D perhaps matches TRBD1 (5 bases). This CDR3 region has 13 residues. Germline CDR1 SGHDT, CDR2 YYEEEE. V lost 0 bases and J 4 bases, leaving 7 bases between the germline ends. CDR3 DNA: TGTGCCAGCAGCTTGGCAGGGATCACTGAAGCTTTCTTT. This translates into CASSLAGITEAFF.

A word on this clone: Germline and junction disagree at one end, which may indicate a read error. The V call is TRBV5-1, the J call TRBJ1-3; D is ambiguous. Germline assignment: CDR1 SGHRS and CDR2 YFSETQ. This CDR3 spans 14 amino acids. The DNA for the CDR3 is TGCGCCAGCAGCTTGGAAGGAACTGGAAACACTATATATTTT. It is translated as CASSLEGTGNTIYF.

This clone appeared a single time. The chain employs TRBV28 and TRBJ2-1, with 11 positions matching TRBD2. The V gene end was trimmed by 7 bases and the J gene end by 1 base; junction bases not matched to a gene: 6. This CDR3 comprises 16 residues. The V gene's germline CDR1 is MDHEN and CDR2 SYDVKM. CDR3: CASTLLAGVSYNEQFF. Written as DNA, the CDR3 is TGTGCCAGCACCCTACTAGCGGGAGTGTCCTACAATGAGCAGTTCTTC.

The sample holds one count of this clone. V is TRBV2 and J is TRBJ2-1, with 9 bases matching TRBD2. The CDR3 has 14 residues. In germline, CDR1 is SNHLY, CDR2 FYNNEI. The trim removed 6 bases at V and 4 bases at J, leaving 4 bases unmatched. The DNA of the CDR3 is TGTGCCAGCAGGCGGGGGGGTGCATACAATGAGCAGTTCTTC. As protein: CASRRGGAYNEQFF.

The chain has TRBV2 and TRBJ2-3; 7 bases are shared with TRBD1. Trimming took 4 bases from V and 0 from J; bases not matched to a gene: 1. The length of the CDR3 is 14 residues. Germline V gives CDR1 SNHLY, CDR2 FYNNEI. The CDR3 nucleotides are TGTGCCAGCAGTGTACAGGGGAGCACAGATACGCAGTATTTT. Translation gives CASSVQGSTDTQYF.